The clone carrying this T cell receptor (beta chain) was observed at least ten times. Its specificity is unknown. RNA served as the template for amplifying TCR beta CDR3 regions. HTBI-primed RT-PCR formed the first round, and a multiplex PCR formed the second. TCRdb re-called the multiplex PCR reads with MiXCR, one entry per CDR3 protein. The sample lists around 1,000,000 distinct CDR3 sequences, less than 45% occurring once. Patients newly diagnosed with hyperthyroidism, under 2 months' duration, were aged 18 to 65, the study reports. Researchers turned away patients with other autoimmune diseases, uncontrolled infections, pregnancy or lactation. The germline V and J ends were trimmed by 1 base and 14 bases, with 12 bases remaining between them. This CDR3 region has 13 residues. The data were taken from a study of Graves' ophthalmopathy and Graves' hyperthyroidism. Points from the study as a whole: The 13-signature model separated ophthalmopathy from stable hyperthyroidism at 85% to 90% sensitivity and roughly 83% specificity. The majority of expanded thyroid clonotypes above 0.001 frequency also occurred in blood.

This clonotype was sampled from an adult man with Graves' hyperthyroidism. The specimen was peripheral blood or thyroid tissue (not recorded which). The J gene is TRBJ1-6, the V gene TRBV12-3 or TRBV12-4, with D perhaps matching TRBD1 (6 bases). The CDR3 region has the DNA TGTGCCAGCAGTTTAGTTATGGACAGCGCCCTCCACTTT. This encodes CASSLVMDSALHF.